Listed here is a single T cell receptor (beta chain). The target antigen is unknown. Assay: immunoSEQ multiplex PCR; the TCRdb copy retains only in-frame clones and omits some. The sample lists 110,000 or so clones; 85% to 90% were seen once. The sample belongs to a study of Tregs in tolerant kidney transplant recipients. Study information: Recipients received nonmyeloablative bone marrow transplants from related graft donors, with transient mixed chimerism.

Notes on the study in general: No direct test of biological reproducibility was done here. For some patients, primers changed over time, blocking nucleotide-level comparison.

Unstimulated Tregs (CD4+CD25+CD127-) and CD4+CD25- non-Tregs were sorted from PBMCs. Per the germline V gene, CDR1 is KGHSH and CDR2 is LQKENI. The V gene end was trimmed by 1 base and the J gene end by 7 bases; junction bases not matched to a gene: 3. The CDR3 is 15 amino acids. The rearrangement joins TRBV18 to TRBJ1-4; the match to TRBD1 covers 10 bases. The origin of this receptor is a human donor who received a combined kidney and bone marrow transplant. Sequenced here: CD4+ T cells from blood, sampled before the transplant. The CDR3 reads CASSPRDRGGEKLFF. The CDR3 DNA reads as TGTGCCAGCTCACCACGGGACAGGGGAGGTGAAAAACTGTTTTTT.